This TCR beta chain was retrieved from a study of tissue T cells after allogeneic stem cell transplantation. Overall study results and limits: Tissue-detected TCR repertoire was only partly captured by blood and spleen T cells.

The length of the CDR3 is 13 residues. Germline V CDR1 and CDR2: NSQYPW, LRSPGD (reference sequence). Germline trimming cut 1 base from V and 5 bases from J; bases unmatched to any gene: 1. Sequenced by immunoSEQ multiplex PCR; TCRdb stores in-frame clones only, minus some. The table shows 48,000 or so clones, with around 73% occurring only once. Concerning this clone itself: The antigen remains unidentified. The gene symbols are mouse symbols. The read gets to within 1 residue of the CDR3 end, and the germline J gene fills in the rest.

The chain employs TRBV1 and TRBJ1-1; 7 bases align to TRBD1. Sequencing was performed on sorted cells pooled from one or two spleens. The receptor was derived from a pool of C57BL/6 mice in good health. The CDR3 region is CTCSAVQGTEVFF. The DNA read from the CDR3 is TGCACCTGCAGTGCAGTACAGGGGACAGAAGTCTTC.